These 17 T cell receptor beta chains share one sample of origin, sequenced in a study of beta chain features in type 1 diabetes. Study results and limitations: Among all four CD4+ subsets, Type 1 diabetes patients had TCRB CDR3s that were moderately but significantly shorter.

Sequencing targeted expressed TCRB transcripts, as all isolated RNA had been reverse transcribed. Clones were read by immunoSEQ multiplex PCR, and TCRdb kept only the in-frame ones, dropping some. The table lists some 63,000 clones, nearly 50% of them singletons. The antigens for these receptors are not known. The sample taken for sequencing was central memory CD4+ T cells from blood. The source of these receptors is a man aged 25 to 45 with type 1 diabetes.

This clone came up a few times. The rearrangement joins TRBV7-2 to TRBJ1-5; 7 bases map to TRBD1. V lost 5 bases to trimming and J lost 4 bases; unmatched junction nucleotides: 11. This CDR3 comprises 16 residues. The germline V gene has CDR1 SGHTA and CDR2 FQGNSA. The DNA of the CDR3 is TGTGCCAGCAGCCCACAGGCGGGGGGACAGAATCAGCCCCAGCATTTT. Its protein is CASSPQAGGQNQPQHF.

V is TRBV5-6 and J is TRBJ2-7, with 9 bases lining up with TRBD2. J lost 3 bases, V lost 4 bases, and 11 bases had no gene match. The CDR3 is 16 residues long. Germline lookup yields CDR1 SGHDT and CDR2 YYEEEE. In DNA, the CDR3 is TGTGCCAGCAGCCCGGTAGCGGGAGTTAAATTCTACGAGCAGTACTTC. It yields the protein CASSPVAGVKFYEQYF.

This sequence joins TRBV12-5 and TRBJ2-2; D is ambiguous. Germline V lookup: CDR1 LGHNT, CDR2 FRNRAP. CDR3 size: 12 residues. Trimming took off 7 bases at V and 6 bases at J, with 9 bases between the two ends. CDR3 nucleotides: TGTGCTAGTGTCCTTAGCCCCGGGGAGCTGTTTTTT. It translates to CASVLSPGELFF.

The CDR3 DNA sequence: TGTGCCAGCAAAGGGACAGGGGGCACGGAGCCCCAGCATTTT. This gives the protein CASKGTGGTEPQHF. V usage is TRBV2 and J usage is TRBJ1-5; 12 nucleotides line up with TRBD1. The CDR3 contains 14 residues. Germline V lookup: CDR1 SNHLY, CDR2 FYNNEI. V lost 7 bases and J lost 8; bases outside the gene matches: 6.

This chain joins TRBV2 and TRBJ1-3, with TRBD1 matching over 10 bases. The germline V gene encodes CDR1 SNHLY and CDR2 FYNNEI. The V gene end was trimmed by 7 bases and the J gene end by 8 bases; junction bases not matched to a gene: 2. The CDR3 totals 12 residues. The CDR3 nucleotides read TGTGCCAGCAAGGACAGGGGGGACACCATATATTTT. Its protein product is CASKDRGDTIYF.

This chain joins TRBV29-1 and TRBJ2-3, with 7 nucleotides matching TRBD1. CDR1 is SQVTM and CDR2 is ANQGSEA in the germline V gene. This CDR3 spans 15 amino acids. V trimming: 1 base; J trimming: 0 bases; junction bases outside the gene matches: 4. This chain's CDR3 is CSVEASGQSTDTQYF. Written as DNA, the CDR3 is TGCAGCGTTGAAGCCTCGGGACAGAGCACAGATACGCAGTATTTT.

The chain carries TRBV2 and TRBJ2-7; 10 bases match TRBD2. The V and J ends lost 2 bases and 7 bases, in that order; junction bases with no gene match: 8. This CDR3 is built from 15 residues. Germline V CDR1 and CDR2: SNHLY, FYNNEI. The CDR3 reads CASSEFLAGVGEQYF. The CDR3 DNA reads as TGTGCCAGCAGTGAATTCCTAGCGGGAGTAGGTGAGCAGTACTTC.

The chain carries TRBV11-2 and TRBJ2-7; perhaps TRBD2 as D (6 bases). The CDR3 is made up of 14 amino acids. Per the germline V gene, CDR1 is SGHAT and CDR2 is FQNNGV. Trimming removed 2 bases at V and 3 bases at J, with 11 bases between. CDR3 loop: CASSLNVEGYEQYF. CDR3 in DNA: TGTGCCAGCAGCTTAAACGTGGAGGGCTACGAGCAGTACTTC.

This chain joins TRBV6-5 and TRBJ1-1; D not resolved. V lost 6 bases and J 1 base, leaving 12 bases between the germline ends. The CDR3 extends over 14 amino acids. Germline assignment: CDR1 MNHEY and CDR2 SVGAGI. The CDR3 sequence: CASSKSGENTEAFF. CDR3 in DNA: TGTGCCAGCAGCAAAAGCGGGGAGAACACTGAAGCTTTCTTT.

The rearrangement uses TRBV10-2 and TRBJ2-1; 9 bases agree with TRBD1. The length of the CDR3 is 14 residues. Germline trimming cut 4 bases from V and 15 bases from J; bases unmatched to any gene: 13. Germline CDR1 WSHSY, CDR2 SAAADI. CDR3 loop: CASSATGGQIQTFF. The CDR3 region has the DNA TGCGCCAGCAGTGCCACAGGGGGCCAAATCCAGACGTTCTTC.

The chain joins TRBV7-8 to TRBJ2-5; perhaps TRBD2 as D (6 bases). CDR1 is SGHVS, CDR2 FQNEAQ, per germline. Between the trimmed V and J ends, which lost 1 base and 5 bases, there was a span of 17 bases. The CDR3 extends over 16 amino acids. CDR3 protein: CASSLVVRGVGETQYF. The DNA of the CDR3 is TGTGCCAGCAGCTTAGTTGTCCGCGGGGTAGGGGAGACCCAGTACTTC.

This CDR3 is CASSSGDLLGTEAFF. CDR3 sequence (DNA): TGCGCCAGCAGCTCGGGGGATCTTCTTGGGACTGAAGCTTTCTTT. The genes are TRBV5-1 and TRBJ1-1; possibly TRBD1 for D (5 bases). This CDR3 comprises 15 residues. Trimming cost V 3 bases and J 5 bases, with 17 bases left between them. Germline loops: CDR1 SGHRS, CDR2 YFSETQ.

Written as DNA, the CDR3 is TGCGCCAGCAGCTGGACAGGGTCGAACGAGCAGTACTTC. Its protein product is CASSWTGSNEQYF. The chain links TRBV5-1 to TRBJ2-7; 8 nucleotides match TRBD1. The germline V gene has CDR1 SGHRS and CDR2 YFSETQ. Unmatched junction bases numbered 4, after V lost 3 bases and J lost 5 bases. This CDR3 comprises 13 residues.

The J gene is TRBJ1-5, the V gene TRBV19, with 11 bases aligning to TRBD1. Germline loops: CDR1 LNHDA, CDR2 SQIVND (reference sequence). The CDR3 consists of 13 residues. Trimming removed 8 bases from V and 7 bases from J; junction bases left unmatched: 4. The CDR3 here is CASPDRGHQPQHF. The CDR3 bases are TGTGCCAGTCCGGACAGGGGGCACCAGCCCCAGCATTTT.

This chain joins TRBV9 and TRBJ2-7, with TRBD1 matching 8 bases. With V trimmed by 4 bases and J by 2 bases, 8 bases remained unmatched. Germline CDR1 is SGDLS and CDR2 is YYNGEE. The CDR3 sequence is 15 residues long. The CDR3 DNA sequence: TGTGCCAGCAGCCCTCGGACAGGGTTCGCCTACGAGCAGTACTTC. Translating gives CASSPRTGFAYEQYF.

In its sample, this clone was seen once. J is TRBJ1-1 and V is TRBV5-8; D is possibly TRBD1 (5 bases). The CDR3 loop spans 12 amino acids. The germline V and J ends were trimmed by 0 bases and 10 bases, with 10 bases remaining between them. The germline V gene has CDR1 SGHTS and CDR2 YDEGEE. This CDR3 reads CASSLGQRLAFF. The CDR3 DNA reads TGTGCCAGCAGCTTGGGACAGCGTCTAGCTTTCTTT.

This clone was observed a handful of times. The gene calls are TRBV7-2 and TRBJ1-2, with D hard to call. Per germline, CDR1 SGHTA and CDR2 FQGNSA. The CDR3 totals 13 residues. V gave up 5 bases and J gave up 7 bases, with 14 bases separating them. The CDR3: CASSLGREVGYTF. CDR3 DNA: TGTGCCAGCAGCCTAGGACGGGAAGTTGGCTACACCTTC. Full variable domain (rest looked up from reference TRBV7-2 and TRBJ1-2): GAGVSQSPSNKVTEKGKDVELRCDPISGHTALYWYRQSLGQGLEFLIYFQGNSAPDKSGLPSDRFSAERTGGSVSTLTIQRTQQEDSAVYLCASSLGREVGYTFGSGTRLTVV.